The 27 T cell receptor beta chains reported below all come from one sample, sequenced in a study of T and B cells in COVID-19 patients. Blood genomic DNA input for TRB amplification was roughly 220-500 ng. Multiplex PCR with BIOMED2 TRB-A/B primer pools amplified TRB rearrangements. TCRdb re-analysed the multiplex PCR reads in MiXCR, keeping a single row per CDR3 protein. This sample has about 8,200 distinct CDR3 sequences; 35% to 50% occur once, and the top ten carry about 3.3%. Specimen: blood. The receptors were sampled from a human donor who had recovered from COVID-19.

The genes are TRBV6-5 and TRBJ2-3; 12 bases line up with TRBD1. This CDR3 contains 17 residues. The V and J ends lost 6 bases and 1 base, in that order; junction bases with no gene match: 8. Germline V CDR1 and CDR2: MNHEY, SVGAGI. CDR3 sequence (DNA): TGTGCCAGCAGCTTCGGGACAGGGGGCGATGGCACAGATACGCAGTATTTT. Translated: CASSFGTGGDGTDTQYF.

The chain joins TRBV10-3 to TRBJ1-1; the D is unclear. Germline V gene data show CDR1 as ENHRY and CDR2 as SYGVKD. V was pared by 6 bases and J by 1 base, with 9 bases between. This CDR3 is 13 amino acids long. The CDR3 sequence is CAISYPGNTEAFF. CDR3 coding DNA: TGTGCCATCAGCTACCCAGGGAACACTGAAGCTTTCTTT.

This rearrangement joins TRBV19 to TRBJ1-1; 7 bases fit TRBD1. The germline gives CDR1 LNHDA, CDR2 SQIVND (reference sequence). Trimming cost V 2 bases and J 4 bases; bases outside gene matches: 4. The CDR3 runs 14 residues. CDR3: CASSIYGTATEAFF. In nucleotides, the CDR3 is TGTGCCAGTAGTATATACGGGACAGCCACTGAAGCTTTCTTT.

This clonotype has more than one count but fewer than ten. V and J are TRBV5-4 and TRBJ1-3; a possible D gene is TRBD1 (5 bases). Germline assignment: CDR1 SGHNT and CDR2 YYREEE (reference sequence). The V end lost 4 bases, the J end lost 2 bases, and 16 bases lay between the germline ends. The CDR3 loop spans 16 amino acids. In DNA form, the CDR3 reads TGTGCCAGCAGCCCCACGTTGGGGGGAACTGGAAACACCATATATTTT. Translation gives CASSPTLGGTGNTIYF. Variable domain in full (rest from reference TRBV5-4 and TRBJ1-3): ETGVTQSPTHLIKTRGQQVTLRCSSQSGHNTVSWYQQALGQGPQFIFQYYREEENGRGNFPPRFSGLQFPNYSSELNVNALELDDSALYLCASSPTLGGTGNTIYFGEGSWLTVV.

The table lists this clonotype with a few counts. V usage is TRBV6-5 and J usage is TRBJ2-2; 8 bases agree with TRBD1. From germline, CDR1 is MNHEY and CDR2 SVGAGI. V was pared by 6 bases and J by 5 bases, with 2 bases of the junction left unmatched. This CDR3 has 13 residues. As DNA, the CDR3 is TGTGCCAGCAGACAGGGGGGAACCGGGGAGCTGTTTTTT. As protein: CASRQGGTGELFF.

The chain couples TRBV5-6 to TRBJ1-4; no clear D gene. Trimming left V 4 bases short and J 0 bases short, with 10 bases between. The CDR3 contains 15 residues. The germline CDR1 and CDR2 sequences are SGHDT and YYEEEE. DNA for the CDR3: TGTGCCAGCAGCGGCTGGGGTGCAACTAATGAAAAACTGTTTTTT. It codes for CASSGWGATNEKLFF.

The chain has TRBV6-2 or TRBV6-3 and TRBJ2-5, with 7 bases fitting TRBD1. The CDR3 runs 13 residues. The V gene's germline CDR1 is MNHEY and CDR2 SVGEGT. V lost 4 bases to trimming and J lost 5 bases; unmatched junction nucleotides: 4. The CDR3 protein is CASSSTGFETQYF. CDR3 DNA sequence: TGTGCCAGCAGTTCGACAGGGTTCGAGACCCAGTACTTC.

This chain connects TRBV5-5 to TRBJ2-1, with 9 bases identical to TRBD2. J gave up 7 bases and V 4 bases, and 6 bases lay outside the gene matches. The CDR3 has 14 residues. CDR1 and CDR2 from the germline V gene are SGHKS and YYEKEE (reference sequence). The CDR3 DNA reads TGTGCCAGCAGCGCAAGCGGGGGGCGGAATGAGCAGTTCTTC. Protein product: CASSASGGRNEQFF. Full variable domain (missing parts from reference TRBV5-5 and TRBJ2-1): DAGVTQSPTHLIKTRGQQVTLRCSPISGHKSVSWYQQVLGQGPQFIFQYYEKEERGRGNFPDRFSARQFPNYSSELNVNALLLGDSALYLCASSASGGRNEQFFGPGTRLTVL.

This clonotype was counted between two and nine times. The chain combines TRBV5-6 with TRBJ1-6, with D unresolved. Germline CDR1 reads SGHDT; CDR2 reads YYEEEE. CDR3 size: 14 residues. V was clipped by 0 bases and J by 8 bases, with 9 bases between them. The CDR3 sequence: CASSLGGGDSPLHF. The CDR3 nucleotides are TGTGCCAGCAGCTTGGGGGGAGGTGATTCACCCCTCCACTTT.

The chain carries TRBV30 and TRBJ2-3, with 8 nucleotides matching TRBD2. The junction had 3 bases not matched to a gene; V was cut back by 0 bases and J by 1 base. Germline V gene data show CDR1 as GTSNPN and CDR2 as SVGIG (reference sequence). CDR3 length: 15 amino acids. This chain's CDR3 is CAWSVRAGGTDTQYF. The DNA for the CDR3 is TGTGCCTGGAGTGTACGAGCGGGGGGCACAGATACGCAGTATTTT.

V gene TRBV4-2 combines with J gene TRBJ2-3; 9 bases map to TRBD2. J gave up 3 bases and V 3 bases, and 16 bases lay outside the gene matches. From germline, CDR1 is LGHNA and CDR2 YNFKEQ. The CDR3 sequence is 19 residues long. CDR3 residues: CASSQKRGGLAGMTDTQYF. CDR3 sequence (DNA): TGTGCCAGCAGCCAGAAGAGGGGAGGGCTAGCGGGGATGACAGATACGCAGTATTTT.

V gene TRBV14 combines with J gene TRBJ2-6; D is unclear. CDR3 length equals 15 residues. Germline V gene sequence: CDR1 SGHDN, CDR2 FVKESK. Trimming left V 1 base short and J 3 bases short, with 7 bases between. This CDR3 is CASSQGEGGANVLTF. The CDR3 DNA follows: TGTGCCAGCAGCCAAGGGGAAGGTGGGGCCAACGTCCTGACTTTC. Complete variable domain (other parts from reference TRBV14 and TRBJ2-6): EAGVTQFPSHSVIEKGQTVTLRCDPISGHDNLYWYRRVMGKEIKFLLHFVKESKQDESGMPNNRFLAERTGGTYSTLKVQPAELEDSGVYFCASSQGEGGANVLTFGAGSRLTVL.

The chain carries TRBV6-6 and TRBJ1-2, with D possibly TRBD1 on 6 matching bases. The CDR3 sequence is 15 residues long. Germline V CDR1 and CDR2: MNHNY, SVGAGI (reference sequence). The V gene lost 5 bases and the J gene lost 1 base, with 14 bases spanning the gap. The CDR3 loop reads CASSPRQAFNYGYTF. CDR3 DNA sequence: TGTGCCAGCAGTCCCCGACAGGCCTTTAACTATGGCTACACCTTC.

This clonotype has just a few counts. This sequence joins TRBV7-2 and TRBJ2-1, with D unresolved. The V end lost 5 bases, the J end lost 8 bases, and 13 bases lay between the germline ends. The CDR3 runs to 13 residues. Germline CDR1 and CDR2: SGHTA and FQGNSA. The CDR3 here is CASSPPRGYEQFF. CDR3 in DNA: TGTGCCAGCAGCCCCCCCCGAGGCTATGAGCAGTTCTTC.

This clonotype was recorded a few times. The rearrangement joins TRBV6-2 or TRBV6-3 to TRBJ2-2, with D perhaps TRBD2 (7 bases). CDR3 size: 17 residues. Germline-derived CDR1 and CDR2 are MNHEY and SVGEGT. V gave up 7 bases and J gave up 6 bases, with 24 bases separating them. CDR3 loop: CASTQPWGGAKAGELFF. The DNA for the CDR3 is TGTGCCAGCACCCAGCCCTGGGGGGGGGCGAAGGCCGGGGAGCTGTTTTTT.

The rearrangement uses TRBV27 and TRBJ2-4, with unresolved D. This CDR3 has 13 residues. Per germline, CDR1 MNHEY and CDR2 SMNVEV (reference sequence). With 5 bases removed from V and 5 bases from J, the gap between germline ends came to 10 bases. CDR3 residues: CASSANRENIQYF. CDR3 bases: TGTGCCAGCAGTGCCAACCGGGAAAACATTCAGTACTTC.

V gene TRBV6-4 combines with J gene TRBJ2-7; possible D gene TRBD1, 5 bases. The CDR3 consists of 16 residues. The V end was cut by 0 bases, the J end by 1 base, with 13 bases between. The germline gives CDR1 MRHNA, CDR2 SNTAGT. The CDR3 DNA is TGTGCCAGCAGTGACTCGGGTGGGGCCCCATCCTACGAGCAGTACGTC. The encoded protein is CASSDSGGAPSYEQYV.

The rearrangement uses TRBV5-4 and TRBJ2-7; TRBD1 might be the D (5 bases). Trimming pared 1 base from V and 2 bases from J, leaving 13 bases between. CDR1 is SGHNT, CDR2 YYREEE, per germline (reference sequence). This CDR3 region has 15 residues. The CDR3 here is CASSLPRDQAYEQYF. DNA of the CDR3: TGTGCCAGCAGCTTGCCCAGGGATCAGGCCTACGAGCAGTACTTC.

The V and J genes are TRBV11-3 and TRBJ1-1, with D maybe TRBD1 (5 bases). There are 14 residues in the CDR3. V was shortened by 1 base and J by 5 bases, with 11 bases between the two germline ends. Germline CDR1 and CDR2: SGHNT and YENEEA. The CDR3: CASSLVAGRTEAFF. DNA of the CDR3: TGTGCCAGCAGCTTAGTGGCAGGGAGGACTGAAGCTTTCTTT.

The chain links TRBV5-1 to TRBJ2-3, with 8 bases that match TRBD2. Trimming cost V 6 bases and J 2 bases; bases outside gene matches: 8. This CDR3 has 15 amino acids. Germline loops: CDR1 SGHRS, CDR2 YFSETQ. The CDR3 loop reads CASTAAGALTDTQYF. CDR3 in DNA: TGCGCCAGCACGGCAGCGGGGGCCCTCACAGATACGCAGTATTTT.

The chain links TRBV30 to TRBJ2-2; D gene unclear. V dropped 4 bases and J dropped 7 bases, with 7 bases sitting between them. The germline CDR1 and CDR2 sequences are GTSNPN and SVGIG (reference sequence). The CDR3 spans 11 residues. CDR3 nucleotides: TGTGCCTGGACCGAAGGCGGGGAGCTGTTTTTT. This translates into CAWTEGGELFF.

This clonotype is labeled as large. This chain joins TRBV18 and TRBJ2-2; perhaps TRBD1 as D (6 bases). This CDR3 spans 14 amino acids. V shed 3 bases and J shed 4 bases, with 9 bases lying between them. Germline V gene sequence: CDR1 KGHSH, CDR2 LQKENI. The CDR3 DNA is TGTGCCAGCTCACCGACAGGTCTCACCGGGGAGCTGTTTTTT. This translates into CASSPTGLTGELFF.

J is TRBJ1-2 and V is TRBV19, with TRBD1 identical over 8 bases. Germline CDR1 is LNHDA and CDR2 is SQIVND (reference sequence). The J segment lost 4 bases and the V segment lost 6 bases, leaving 10 bases of the junction unmatched. This CDR3 has 15 residues. The CDR3 region is CASRNLDRVGYGYTF. DNA of the CDR3: TGTGCCAGTAGGAACCTGGACAGGGTAGGCTATGGCTACACCTTC.

This clonotype occurred a few times. V usage is TRBV5-1 and J usage is TRBJ2-7, with 8 bases matching TRBD1. The V and J ends lost 4 bases and 3 bases, in that order; junction bases with no gene match: 3. Germline CDR1 and CDR2: SGHRS and YFSETQ. The CDR3 has 13 residues. CDR3 DNA sequence: TGCGCCAGCAGCGGACAGGGACGCTACGAGCAGTACTTC. Encoded protein: CASSGQGRYEQYF.

There are a few counts of this clonotype. The chain carries TRBV24-1 and TRBJ2-3; D gene unclear. Germline V gene lookup returns CDR1 KGHDR and CDR2 SFDVKD. The CDR3 totals 12 residues. Trimming stripped 9 bases from V and 3 bases from J, with 9 bases between. Here the CDR3 DNA reads TGTGCCACCTCTTGGGGAACAGATACGCAGTATTTT. It codes for CATSWGTDTQYF.

Turning to this clonotype: A junction boundary mismatches the germline segment, possibly from a read error. The chain recombines TRBV5-5 with TRBJ2-5; D gene ambiguous. CDR1 and CDR2 from the germline V gene are SGHKS and YYEKEE (reference sequence). There are 12 residues in the CDR3. Written as DNA, the CDR3 is TGCGCCAGCAGCTACCTTCAAGAGACCCAGTACTTC. It is translated as CASSYLQETQYF.

This clonotype was detected a few times. This chain joins TRBV29-1 and TRBJ1-1; D not certain. The V and J ends lost 6 bases and 4 bases respectively, with 18 bases between them. The CDR3 totals 14 residues. The germline CDR1 and CDR2 sequences are SQVTM and ANQGSEA. Here the CDR3 reads CSVRYSGKLTEAFF. In nucleotides, the CDR3 is TGCAGCGTCCGATACTCCGGAAAACTCACTGAAGCTTTCTTT.